This is a list of T cell receptor beta chains from one sample in a study of graft-versus-host responses after intestinal transplantation. Their recognized antigens are unknown. The repertoire was sequenced with immunoSEQ multiplex PCR; TCRdb's copy has only in-frame clones and lacks some. The table shows 150,000 or so clones, with 80% to 95% occurring only once. The sample was unstimulated CD4+ T cells sorted from spleen or lymph node cells, taken before intestinal transplant. Receptors were obtained from a human donor who received an intestinal transplant. Each CDR3 is given with its conserved first and last residue. A D gene is named only where the DNA matches it firmly. Part of the rows lack a size; the others show once, few, many or a class for expanded clones.

V gene: TRBV7-9
J gene: TRBJ1-1
clone size: .
D gene: .
CDR3 DNA: TGTGCCAGCAGCGGTGCGGCAGGGACTGAAGCTTTCTTT
CDR3 protein: CASSGAAGTEAFF

V gene: TRBV9
J gene: TRBJ2-1
clone size: .
D gene: .
CDR3 DNA: TGTGCCAGCAGCGTAGCTACAGGAGGGCCTTATGAGCAGTTCTTC
CDR3 protein: CASSVATGGPYEQFF

V gene: TRBV6-5
J gene: TRBJ1-2
clone size: .
D gene: .
CDR3 DNA: TGTGCCAGCAGTCTAACCAGTACCCATGGCTACACCTTC
CDR3 protein: CASSLTSTHGYTF

V gene: TRBV11-3
J gene: TRBJ1-1
clone size: .
D gene: .
CDR3 DNA: TGTGCCAGCAGCTTAGACTATTCCACTGAAGCTTTCTTT
CDR3 protein: CASSLDYSTEAFF

V gene: TRBV9
J gene: TRBJ1-4
clone size: .
D gene: TRBD1
CDR3 DNA: TGTGCCAGCAGCCTCCGGACAGGGGGCAATGAAAAACTGTTTTTT
CDR3 protein: CASSLRTGGNEKLFF

V gene: TRBV2
J gene: TRBJ2-3
clone size: .
D gene: .
CDR3 DNA: TGTGCCAGCAGTGAAGACGGAGGGGCAGATACGCAGTATTTT
CDR3 protein: CASSEDGGADTQYF

V gene: TRBV15
J gene: TRBJ2-7
clone size: .
D gene: .
CDR3 DNA: TGTGCCACCAGCAGTCCCTACAGGGTCTACGAGCAGTACTTC
CDR3 protein: CATSSPYRVYEQYF

V gene: TRBV5-6
J gene: TRBJ1-4
clone size: .
D gene: .
CDR3 DNA: TGTGCCAGCAGCTTGTGGGGCACTACAACTAATGAAAAACTGTTTTTT
CDR3 protein: CASSLWGTTTNEKLFF

V gene: TRBV5-6
J gene: TRBJ1-2
clone size: once
D gene: .
CDR3 DNA: TGTGCCAGCAGCCGGGTCGAAGATCATGGCTACACCTTC
CDR3 protein: CASSRVEDHGYTF

V gene: TRBV13
J gene: TRBJ1-2
clone size: .
D gene: TRBD1
CDR3 DNA: TGTGCCAGCAGCTTCCACAGGGGGAGCTATGGCTACACCTTC
CDR3 protein: CASSFHRGSYGYTF

V gene: TRBV7-2
J gene: TRBJ1-5
clone size: .
D gene: .
CDR3 DNA: TGTGCCAGCAGCTTATCAGGGGATCAGCCCCAGCATTTT
CDR3 protein: CASSLSGDQPQHF

V gene: TRBV6-5
J gene: TRBJ2-5
clone size: .
D gene: .
CDR3 DNA: TGTGCCAGCAGTTACTTCGCGGGGACAGCCGGAGCCCAGTACTTC
CDR3 protein: CASSYFAGTAGAQYF

V gene: TRBV19
J gene: TRBJ1-5
clone size: .
D gene: .
CDR3 DNA: TGTGCCAGTAGGCCGGGTGCCAATAGCAATCAGCCCCAGCATTTT
CDR3 protein: CASRPGANSNQPQHF

V gene: TRBV7-9
J gene: TRBJ1-1
clone size: .
D gene: .
CDR3 DNA: TGTGCCAGCAGCCGTCGGGACCCCTACGGAGGGACTGAAGCTTTCTTT
CDR3 protein: CASSRRDPYGGTEAFF

V gene: TRBV7-8
J gene: TRBJ1-2
clone size: .
D gene: TRBD1
CDR3 DNA: TGTGCCAGCAGCTTAGACGACAGGGATCATGGCTACACCTTC
CDR3 protein: CASSLDDRDHGYTF

V gene: TRBV28
J gene: TRBJ2-5
clone size: .
D gene: .
CDR3 DNA: TGTGCCAGCAGTTTATTTGAGACCCAGTACTTC
CDR3 protein: CASSLFETQYF

V gene: TRBV7-3
J gene: TRBJ2-7
clone size: .
D gene: .
CDR3 DNA: TGTGCCAGCAGCTTAACATCGGGGATCCCTTACGAGCAGTACTTC
CDR3 protein: CASSLTSGIPYEQYF

V gene: TRBV28
J gene: TRBJ2-3
clone size: .
D gene: TRBD1
CDR3 DNA: TGTGCCAGCACCCCCTCCGGGACAGGGGCACAAGATACGCAGTATTTT
CDR3 protein: CASTPSGTGAQDTQYF

V gene: TRBV29-1
J gene: TRBJ2-7
clone size: .
D gene: .
CDR3 DNA: TGCAGCGTTGCACCAGGGAACTACGAGCAGTACTTC
CDR3 protein: CSVAPGNYEQYF

V gene: TRBV21-1
J gene: TRBJ2-1
clone size: .
D gene: .
CDR3 DNA: TGTGCCAGCAGCAAAGGGCTTAGCGGGAGCACTGAGCAGTTCTTC
CDR3 protein: CASSKGLSGSTEQFF

V gene: TRBV5-1
J gene: TRBJ1-5
clone size: few
D gene: .
CDR3 DNA: TGCGCCAGCAGCTTGGCCGGGTTGGGGGGCAATCAGCCCCAGCATTTT
CDR3 protein: CASSLAGLGGNQPQHF

V gene: TRBV4-3
J gene: TRBJ2-1
clone size: once
D gene: TRBD2
CDR3 DNA: TGCGCCAGCAGCCAAGCCCTTGCGGGAGGGTACAATGAGCAGTTCTTC
CDR3 protein: CASSQALAGGYNEQFF

V gene: TRBV27
J gene: TRBJ2-1
clone size: .
D gene: TRBD2
CDR3 DNA: TGTGCCAGCAGTTCAACCCCGGGACTAGGATCTATGGGGATCTTC
CDR3 protein: CASSSTPGLGSMGIF

V gene: TRBV15
J gene: TRBJ2-7
clone size: .
D gene: .
CDR3 DNA: TGTGCCACCAGCAGAGATAGTTTGGAGCAGTACTTC
CDR3 protein: CATSRDSLEQYF

V gene: TRBV10-1
J gene: TRBJ2-1
clone size: .
D gene: TRBD2
CDR3 DNA: TGCGCCAGCAGTGAGTACCGCCTAGCGGGAGGGCCCAATGAGCAGTTCTTC
CDR3 protein: CASSEYRLAGGPNEQFF

V gene: TRBV18
J gene: TRBJ1-1
clone size: once
D gene: .
CDR3 DNA: TGTGCCAGCTCCCCGGGCGTAGGGATGAACACTGAAGCTTTCTTT
CDR3 protein: CASSPGVGMNTEAFF

V gene: TRBV28
J gene: TRBJ2-5
clone size: .
D gene: TRBD1
CDR3 DNA: TGTGCCAGCAGTCGAGGGACAGCCCAAGAGACCCAGTACTTC
CDR3 protein: CASSRGTAQETQYF

V gene: TRBV6-5
J gene: TRBJ2-6
clone size: .
D gene: .
CDR3 DNA: TGTGCCGCCACCGCGCCTGGGGCCAACGTCCTGACTTTC
CDR3 protein: CAATAPGANVLTF

V gene: TRBV9
J gene: TRBJ1-1
clone size: .
D gene: TRBD1
CDR3 DNA: TGTGCCAGCAGCCCTAGGACAGGGGGCAGAACGGGGGCTGAAGCTTTCTTT
CDR3 protein: CASSPRTGGRTGAEAFF

V gene: TRBV7-9
J gene: TRBJ2-6
clone size: .
D gene: .
CDR3 DNA: TGTGCCAGCCAGGGGTCTGGGGCCAACGTCCTGACTTTC
CDR3 protein: CASQGSGANVLTF

V gene: TRBV7-9
J gene: TRBJ1-5
clone size: .
D gene: .
CDR3 DNA: TGTGCCAGCAGCTTAGGCGAGCAGGGAAGGGATAATCAGCCCCAGCATTTT
CDR3 protein: CASSLGEQGRDNQPQHF

V gene: TRBV19
J gene: TRBJ2-1
clone size: .
D gene: .
CDR3 DNA: TGTGCCAGTAGTATGGGGGTTTGGCGGTTCTTC
CDR3 protein: CASSMGVWRFF

V gene: TRBV27
J gene: TRBJ2-7
clone size: .
D gene: TRBD1
CDR3 DNA: TGTGCCAGCAGGGACGTAGACAGGGAGTACGAGCAGTACTTC
CDR3 protein: CASRDVDREYEQYF

V gene: TRBV6-6
J gene: TRBJ1-1
clone size: few
D gene: TRBD1
CDR3 DNA: TGTGCCAGCAGCCGGACAGGGGGTACTGAAGCTTTCTTT
CDR3 protein: CASSRTGGTEAFF

V gene: TRBV6-1
J gene: TRBJ2-7
clone size: .
D gene: TRBD1
CDR3 DNA: TGTGCCAGCAGCAGGACAGGCTTTATCTACGAGCAGTACTTC
CDR3 protein: CASSRTGFIYEQYF

V gene: TRBV5-1
J gene: TRBJ2-1
clone size: .
D gene: .
CDR3 DNA: TGCGCCAGCAGCCCCGACTCGAGCTCCTACAATGAGCAGTTCTTC
CDR3 protein: CASSPDSSSYNEQFF

V gene: TRBV30
J gene: TRBJ1-1
clone size: .
D gene: .
CDR3 DNA: TGTGCCTGGGGGCTCGGGGGGAACACTGAAGCTTTCTTT
CDR3 protein: CAWGLGGNTEAFF

V gene: TRBV6-5
J gene: TRBJ2-7
clone size: .
D gene: .
CDR3 DNA: TGTGCCAGCGGCGCGGGGTCTACCTACGAGCAGTACTTC
CDR3 protein: CASGAGSTYEQYF

V gene: TRBV29-1
J gene: TRBJ1-4
clone size: once
D gene: .
CDR3 DNA: TGCAGCGTCCGACCTAATGAATCTGGAAAACTGTTTTTT
CDR3 protein: CSVRPNESGKLFF

V gene: TRBV28
J gene: TRBJ2-7
clone size: .
D gene: TRBD2
CDR3 DNA: TGTGCCAGCAGTAGGACTAGCGCCCTCCGGGAGCAGTACTTC
CDR3 protein: CASSRTSALREQYF

V gene: TRBV28
J gene: TRBJ1-5
clone size: .
D gene: .
CDR3 DNA: TGTGCCAGCAGTCCGCGAAAGAGCAATCAGCCCCAGCATTTT
CDR3 protein: CASSPRKSNQPQHF

V gene: TRBV2
J gene: TRBJ1-4
clone size: once
D gene: .
CDR3 DNA: TGTGCCAGCAGTGACAGGGGAGGACCAGTTAATGAAAAACTGTTTTTT
CDR3 protein: CASSDRGGPVNEKLFF

V gene: TRBV5-4
J gene: TRBJ2-1
clone size: .
D gene: .
CDR3 DNA: TGTGCCAGCAGCTTGGTGACTAGATTCAATGAGCAGTTCTTC
CDR3 protein: CASSLVTRFNEQFF

V gene: TRBV2
J gene: TRBJ1-5
clone size: .
D gene: .
CDR3 DNA: TGTGCCAGCAGAACAGAGGGAGGTCAGCCCCAGCATTTT
CDR3 protein: CASRTEGGQPQHF

V gene: TRBV29-1
J gene: TRBJ1-1
clone size: .
D gene: .
CDR3 DNA: TGCAGCGTTGAACTTCGAGCCGATCGAACTGAAGCTTTCTTT
CDR3 protein: CSVELRADRTEAFF

V gene: TRBV27
J gene: TRBJ2-7
clone size: .
D gene: TRBD2
CDR3 DNA: TGTGCCAGCAGAGTCAAGAGTCGGCTAGCGGGAGTCTACAAGCAGTACTTC
CDR3 protein: CASRVKSRLAGVYKQYF

V gene: TRBV30
J gene: TRBJ2-5
clone size: .
D gene: TRBD2
CDR3 DNA: TGTGCCTGGAGTTGGACTAGCGGGAGAAAAGAGACCCAGTACTTC
CDR3 protein: CAWSWTSGRKETQYF

V gene: TRBV20-1
J gene: TRBJ2-7
clone size: once
D gene: TRBD2
CDR3 DNA: TGCAGTGCTAGAATAGCGGGCGAGCAGTACTTC
CDR3 protein: CSARIAGEQYF

V gene: TRBV4-1
J gene: TRBJ1-3
clone size: few
D gene: .
CDR3 DNA: TGCGCCAGCAGCCAAGGGGCTCTTACAGGAAACACCATATATTTT
CDR3 protein: CASSQGALTGNTIYF

V gene: TRBV27
J gene: TRBJ1-6
clone size: .
D gene: .
CDR3 DNA: TGTGCCAGCAGTTTATCCGCACCGGGGGCACCGCTCCACTTT
CDR3 protein: CASSLSAPGAPLHF

V gene: TRBV28
J gene: TRBJ1-2
clone size: once
D gene: .
CDR3 DNA: TGTGCCAGCAGTCGCTCCGTGACAGCACTAAACTATGGCTACACCTTC
CDR3 protein: CASSRSVTALNYGYTF

V gene: TRBV18
J gene: TRBJ2-7
clone size: .
D gene: .
CDR3 DNA: TGTGCCAGCTCACCATTTCCCAGCGAGTACGAGCAGTACTTC
CDR3 protein: CASSPFPSEYEQYF

V gene: TRBV27
J gene: TRBJ2-5
clone size: .
D gene: .
CDR3 DNA: TGTGCCAGCAGTTCAGGGTGGCAAGAGACCCAGTACTTC
CDR3 protein: CASSSGWQETQYF

V gene: TRBV7-3
J gene: TRBJ2-2
clone size: .
D gene: TRBD2
CDR3 DNA: TGTGCCAGCAGCAGACTAGCGGGAGTGGCAAACACCGGGGAGCTGTTTTTT
CDR3 protein: CASSRLAGVANTGELFF

V gene: TRBV15
J gene: TRBJ1-5
clone size: .
D gene: .
CDR3 DNA: TGTGCCACCAGCAGATCAATCGGAGGTCTGGGCAATCAGCCCCAGCATTTT
CDR3 protein: CATSRSIGGLGNQPQHF

V gene: TRBV19
J gene: TRBJ2-7
clone size: .
D gene: TRBD2
CDR3 DNA: TGTGCCAGTAGTACCGGACTAGCGGGAGGACCCGAGCAGTACTTC
CDR3 protein: CASSTGLAGGPEQYF

V gene: TRBV19
J gene: TRBJ1-5
clone size: .
D gene: .
CDR3 DNA: TGTGCCAGTGCCTTTATGGACGAGGGCGTCCTTCAGCCCCAGCATTTT
CDR3 protein: CASAFMDEGVLQPQHF

V gene: TRBV4-2
J gene: TRBJ2-7
clone size: .
D gene: TRBD2
CDR3 DNA: TGTGCCAGCAGCCAAGAAGGAGCGGGGGGGAACTACGAGCAGTACTTC
CDR3 protein: CASSQEGAGGNYEQYF